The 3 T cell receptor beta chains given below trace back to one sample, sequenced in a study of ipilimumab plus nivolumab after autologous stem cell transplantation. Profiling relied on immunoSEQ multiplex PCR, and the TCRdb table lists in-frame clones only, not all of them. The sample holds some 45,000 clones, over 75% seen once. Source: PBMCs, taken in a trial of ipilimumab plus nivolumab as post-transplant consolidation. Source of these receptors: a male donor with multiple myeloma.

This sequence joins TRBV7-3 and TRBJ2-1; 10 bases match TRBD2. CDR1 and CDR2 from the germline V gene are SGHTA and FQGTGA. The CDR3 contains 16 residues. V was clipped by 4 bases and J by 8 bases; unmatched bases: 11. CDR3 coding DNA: TGTGCCAGCAGCTCCGACCAGCGGGGGGGCCTCGATGAGCAGTTCTTC. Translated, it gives CASSSDQRGGLDEQFF. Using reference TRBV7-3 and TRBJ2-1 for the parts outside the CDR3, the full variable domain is GAGVSQTPSNKVTEKGKYVELRCDPISGHTALYWYRQSLGQGPEFLIYFQGTGAADDSGLPNDRFFAVRPEGSVSTLKIQRTERGDSAVYLCASSSDQRGGLDEQFFGPGTRLTVL.

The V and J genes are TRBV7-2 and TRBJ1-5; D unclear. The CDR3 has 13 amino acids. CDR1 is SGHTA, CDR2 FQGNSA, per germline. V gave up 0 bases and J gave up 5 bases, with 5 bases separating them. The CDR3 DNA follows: TGTGCCAGCAGCTTAGCCCCAGATCAGCCCCAGCATTTT. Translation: CASSLAPDQPQHF.

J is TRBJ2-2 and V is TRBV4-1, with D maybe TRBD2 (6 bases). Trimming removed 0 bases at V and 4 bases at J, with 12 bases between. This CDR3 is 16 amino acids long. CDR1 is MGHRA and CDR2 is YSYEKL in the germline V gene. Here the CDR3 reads CASSQDPGRSTGELFF. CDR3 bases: TGCGCCAGCAGCCAAGATCCTGGGAGGAGCACCGGGGAGCTGTTTTTT.